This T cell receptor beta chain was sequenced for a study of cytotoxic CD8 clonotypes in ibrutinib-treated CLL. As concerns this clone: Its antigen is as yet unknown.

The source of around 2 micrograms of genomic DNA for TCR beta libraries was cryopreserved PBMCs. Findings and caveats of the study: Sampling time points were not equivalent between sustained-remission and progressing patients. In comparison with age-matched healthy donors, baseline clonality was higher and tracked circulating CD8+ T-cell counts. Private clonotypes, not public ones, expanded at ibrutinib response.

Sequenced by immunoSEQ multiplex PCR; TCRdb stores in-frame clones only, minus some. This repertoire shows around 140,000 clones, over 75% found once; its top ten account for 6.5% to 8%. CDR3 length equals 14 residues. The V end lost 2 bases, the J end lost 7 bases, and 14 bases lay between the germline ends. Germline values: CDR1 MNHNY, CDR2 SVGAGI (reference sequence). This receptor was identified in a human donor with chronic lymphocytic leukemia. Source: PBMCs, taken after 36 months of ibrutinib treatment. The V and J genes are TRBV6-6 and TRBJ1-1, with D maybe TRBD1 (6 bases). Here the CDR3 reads CASSYTDGGGEAFF. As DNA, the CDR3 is TGTGCCAGCAGTTACACCGACGGGGGCGGTGAAGCTTTCTTT.